This T cell receptor (beta chain) originates from a study of early T cells in non-severe SARS-CoV-2 infection. As for the study in general: Whole-blood bulk RNA, unsorted, was sequenced, and chains were unpaired.

Study results and limitations: Matching against VDJdb likely underestimated virus-specific expansions, favoring anti-spike CD8.

This clonotype has a count of ten or more. Its specificity is unknown. Germline V lookup: CDR1 GTSNPN, CDR2 SVGIG (reference sequence). V was shortened by 1 base and J by 0 bases, with 12 bases between the two germline ends. The CDR3 is 16 residues long. In the library, individual cDNA molecules carried attached unique molecular identifiers. TCRdb processed the 5' RACE reads anew with MiXCR; each CDR3 protein has one entry. Here the sample spans fewer than 65,000 distinct CDR3 sequences, about an eighth being singletons. This chain links TRBV30 with TRBJ1-4; D is unresolved. This TCR derives from an adult who was a healthcare worker with PCR-confirmed SARS-CoV-2 infection or an uninfected control (not recorded which). The sequencing input was whole blood. CDR3 in amino acids: CAWSAPLAATNEKLFF. The DNA of the CDR3 is TGTGCCTGGAGTGCGCCGCTGGCAGCAACTAATGAAAAACTGTTTTTT.